These T cell receptor beta chains were read from a single sample in a study of T cells in Graves' hyperthyroidism and ophthalmopathy. MiXCR, run by TCRdb on the multiplex PCR reads, gives a single entry per CDR3 protein. The sample lists hundreds of thousands of distinct CDR3 sequences; over 35% were seen once. Sequenced input: blood. The receptors stem from a man between 18 and 29 years old with Graves' hyperthyroidism. Both conserved end residues are part of each CDR3. Each record gives: CDR3 protein, clone size, V gene, J gene. Expanded clones are given a class, and other clones once, few, many or no size at all.

CASRRNYQETQYF,few,TRBV12-3/TRBV12-4,TRBJ2-5
CASSLFPLGQPQHF,.,TRBV11-2,TRBJ1-5
CASTEGGQGTETQYF,few,TRBV7-2,TRBJ2-5
CATSDNTEAFF,many,TRBV24-1,TRBJ1-1
CASIVAGTHSGANVLTF,many,TRBV2,TRBJ2-6
CSLDSSGANVLTF,.,TRBV20-1,TRBJ2-6
CASSFRIEANSPLHF,many,TRBV7-2,TRBJ1-6
CASSYRQGARSPLHF,few,TRBV5-8,TRBJ1-6
CASSVMTEKETQYF,few,TRBV2,TRBJ2-5
CASSLVPPGQGSYEQYF,few,TRBV5-1,TRBJ2-7
CASSVGQGEKLFF,many,TRBV9,TRBJ1-4
CASSPGDGGSGAFF,.,TRBV2,TRBJ1-1
CASSSPDSNTEAFF,few,TRBV12-3/TRBV12-4,TRBJ1-1
CSATGLNPEWGETQYF,few,TRBV20-1,TRBJ2-5
CASSLPRLYQPQHF,.,TRBV25-1,TRBJ1-5
CASSGSVGNSPLHF,.,TRBV2,TRBJ1-6
CSARDPPVYGYTF,many,TRBV20-1,TRBJ1-2
CSALGQGVETQYF,many,TRBV20-1,TRBJ2-5
CASSPPGLGAPYEQYF,.,TRBV7-9,TRBJ2-7
CASSPDGRRGTPYSNQPQHF,.,TRBV7-9,TRBJ1-5
CASSPSTGRTEAFF,.,TRBV12-3/TRBV12-4,TRBJ1-1
CASSQGQKYGYTF,many,TRBV7-2,TRBJ1-2
CASSTGARAFF,many,TRBV7-2,TRBJ1-1
CASGGLADNVLTF,many,TRBV2,TRBJ2-6
CSAWRQGEAQAFF,.,TRBV20-1,TRBJ1-1
CASSRGLGNEQYF,.,TRBV9,TRBJ2-7
CASSEVGGGKETQYF,.,TRBV10-3,TRBJ2-5
CASSLRRIQETQYF,few,TRBV12-3/TRBV12-4,TRBJ2-5
CSVEAQRPYEQYF,many,TRBV29-1,TRBJ2-7
CASSSPGTPIFYEQYF,.,TRBV7-2,TRBJ2-7
CASSEEGAGTEAFF,.,TRBV2,TRBJ1-1
CASSLRQSNEKLFF,.,TRBV7-9,TRBJ1-4
CASSRTREEVYEQYF,.,TRBV4-3,TRBJ2-7
CASSGRTYNSPLHF,many,TRBV6-6,TRBJ1-6
CSASGTTSREQYF,.,TRBV20-1,TRBJ2-7
CASTRDRASEQYF,many,TRBV2,TRBJ2-7
CASPRLQGNTGELFF,.,TRBV6-6,TRBJ2-2
CASSTSTGSGANVLTF,few,TRBV7-9,TRBJ2-6
CASTRPGPEETQYF,many,TRBV7-9,TRBJ2-5
CASSLFPGQGTSGANVLTF,.,TRBV5-1,TRBJ2-6
CASSFGGFHEQYF,few,TRBV5-5,TRBJ2-7
CASSQDILGGPYGYTF,few,TRBV4-1,TRBJ1-2
CASSWDWTGELFF,few,TRBV7-9,TRBJ2-2
CASSVESGGREQYF,many,TRBV9,TRBJ2-7
CASSLTGSRNTEAFF,.,TRBV7-2,TRBJ1-1
CASSPMGRDYGYTF,once,TRBV25-1,TRBJ1-2
CSAPSGNTEAFF,many,TRBV20-1,TRBJ1-1
CASSQGRAAGELFF,.,TRBV7-3,TRBJ2-2
CASSLGTSVIETQYF,.,TRBV7-2,TRBJ2-5
CASSAQGYEGYTF,many,TRBV7-9,TRBJ1-2
CATSRDWGRDSSDTQYF,few,TRBV15,TRBJ2-3
CASGQGQSRGYTF,.,TRBV6-5,TRBJ1-2
CASASGTASYEQYF,.,TRBV12-3/TRBV12-4,TRBJ2-7
CASSLAEGAQLAGNTIYF,.,TRBV5-1,TRBJ1-3
CSALASGSYEQYF,.,TRBV29-1,TRBJ2-7